The clone carrying this TCR beta chain appeared once. The CDR3 has 13 residues. The V and J ends lost 7 bases and 0 bases respectively, with 7 bases between them. CDR1 is SNHLY and CDR2 is FYNNEI in the germline V gene. Some clones are missing from TCRdb's copy, which holds only in-frame ones; the method was immunoSEQ multiplex PCR. The sample holds 130,000 to 150,000 clones; approximately 88% are singletons and the top ten take about 15%. The entry originates in a study of T cell responses to AZD1222 COVID-19 vaccine. V and J are TRBV2 and TRBJ1-5; D unresolved. The sequence came from an adult in good health. The specimen was peripheral blood, collected on day 0 of AZD1222 vaccination. The CDR3 here is CASMGNSNQPQHF. For the CDR3, the DNA is TGTGCCAGCATGGGTAATAGCAATCAGCCCCAGCATTTT. Filled out from reference TRBV2 and TRBJ1-5, the complete variable domain reads EPEVTQTPSHQVTQMGQEVILRCVPISNHLYFYWYRQILGQKVEFLVSFYNNEISEKSEIFDDQFSVERPDGSNFTLKIRSTKLEDSAMYFCASMGNSNQPQHFGDGTRLSIL.